Listed here is a single T cell receptor beta chain. The CDR3 runs 13 residues. The germline CDR1 and CDR2 sequences are ENHRY and SYGVKD. Trimming at V came to 2 bases and at J to 7 bases, leaving 4 bases not matched to a gene. Measured with immunoSEQ multiplex PCR; TCRdb has only the in-frame clones, and not every one. The table records more than 2 million clones, about 95% of them present only once. Naivety among CD8 cells was defined by CD45RO negativity and positive CCR7 selection, thereby excluding terminally differentiated effector memory CD45RA+ cells. The sample originates from a study of shared clonotypes between healthy human individuals.

V gene TRBV10-3 combines with J gene TRBJ2-7; 8 bases agree with TRBD1. Sequenced material: naive CD8+ T cells sorted from blood. The receptor's source is a man between 18 and 29 years old in good health. DNA of the CDR3: TGTGCCATCAGTGAGGAGACAGGGGAAGAGCAGTACTTC. This gives the protein CAISEETGEEQYF.